The 29 T cell receptor beta chains in this list originate from one sample, sequenced in a study of lymphopenia after photon versus proton radiotherapy. Profiled with immunoSEQ multiplex PCR; TCRdb holds only in-frame clones, not every one. The sample lists about 22,000 clones; 80% to 95% were seen once. Material: peripheral blood, obtained from a patient treated with proton-based radiotherapy. These receptor sequences come from a woman in her 70s with pancreatic cancer. Some clones in this sample may be carry-over from other donors' samples.

The chain has TRBV19 and TRBJ2-2; the D is unclear. Trimming took off 5 bases at V and 8 bases at J, with 9 bases between the two ends. Germline values: CDR1 LNHDA, CDR2 SQIVND (reference sequence). The CDR3 sequence is 12 residues long. The CDR3 loop is CASSPLWGELFF. The CDR3 nucleotides are TGTGCCAGTAGTCCCCTTTGGGGGGAGCTGTTTTTT.

V gene TRBV5-1 combines with J gene TRBJ2-5; maybe TRBD2 (5 bases). Germline V gives CDR1 SGHRS, CDR2 YFSETQ. The CDR3 extends over 15 amino acids. V lost 0 bases and J 2 bases, leaving 11 bases between the germline ends. CDR3 in amino acids: CASSLAGVLQETQYF. For the CDR3, the DNA is TGCGCCAGCAGCTTGGCCGGGGTCCTACAAGAGACCCAGTACTTC.

This chain joins TRBV29-1 and TRBJ1-1; tentative D call: TRBD1 (5 bases). The germline V and J ends were trimmed by 4 bases and 0 bases, with 9 bases remaining between them. The CDR3 sequence is 13 residues long. Germline assignment: CDR1 SQVTM and CDR2 ANQGSEA. The CDR3 DNA reads TGCAGCGTTGGGGGACCTCTGAACACTGAAGCTTTCTTT. It specifies CSVGGPLNTEAFF.

V usage is TRBV10-3 and J usage is TRBJ2-4; D call uncertain. The length of the CDR3 is 14 residues. Looked up from germline, CDR1 is ENHRY and CDR2 is SYGVKD. Trimming took off 1 base at V and 4 bases at J, with 8 bases between the two ends. This CDR3 reads CAISEWGEKNIQYF. Here the CDR3 DNA reads TGTGCCATCAGTGAGTGGGGTGAAAAAAACATTCAGTACTTC.

This chain joins TRBV6-1 and TRBJ2-1; D gene uncertain. CDR1 and CDR2 from the germline V gene are MNHNS and SASEGT. Deletions cut 1 base from V and 0 bases from J, with 13 bases between. The CDR3 loop spans 17 amino acids. The CDR3 reads CASSEGRHPSSYNEQFF. For the CDR3, the DNA is TGTGCCAGCAGTGAAGGACGACATCCGAGCTCCTACAATGAGCAGTTCTTC.

This chain connects TRBV10-3 to TRBJ2-1; D not certain. Germline V gene sequence: CDR1 ENHRY, CDR2 SYGVKD. The CDR3 loop spans 12 amino acids. V lost 0 bases and J lost 15, with 12 bases in between. For the CDR3, the DNA is TGTGCCATCAGTGAGTCGTCTGAGTCGGTGTTCTTC. Its translation is CAISESSESVFF.

The chain has TRBV2 and TRBJ2-6; 9 bases match TRBD1. CDR3 length equals 17 residues. Per the germline V gene, CDR1 is SNHLY and CDR2 is FYNNEI. V lost 7 bases, J lost 4 bases, and 11 bases stayed unmatched. CDR3 bases: TGTGCCAGCAAGGACGGACAGGGGTCGTCAGGGGCCAACGTCCTGACTTTC. Translated, it gives CASKDGQGSSGANVLTF.

The chain recombines TRBV7-2 with TRBJ2-1; D uncertain. Trimming stripped 7 bases from V and 6 bases from J, with 19 bases between. Germline values: CDR1 SGHTA, CDR2 FQGNSA. The CDR3 is 15 amino acids. The CDR3 is CASTSRAELGNEQFF. The CDR3 DNA reads as TGTGCCAGCACCTCCCGGGCGGAATTGGGCAATGAGCAGTTCTTC.

This clone was counted a few times. V usage is TRBV27 and J usage is TRBJ2-2; 8 nucleotides align to TRBD2. J was trimmed by 1 base and V by 5 bases; bases with no gene match: 6. The CDR3 contains 16 residues. From germline, CDR1 is MNHEY and CDR2 SMNVEV (reference sequence). The CDR3 spells CASSPAGGGNTGELFF. In nucleotides, the CDR3 is TGTGCCAGCAGTCCCGCGGGAGGCGGGAACACCGGGGAGCTGTTTTTT.

The J gene is TRBJ2-7, the V gene TRBV27; D not resolved. Germline assignment: CDR1 MNHEY and CDR2 SMNVEV (reference sequence). This CDR3 is built from 11 residues. V was clipped by 7 bases and J by 6 bases, with 10 bases between them. The CDR3 reads CASKTECEQYF. The CDR3 coding sequence is TGTGCCAGCAAAACCGAGTGCGAGCAGTACTTC.

The CDR3 DNA is TGTGCCAGCAGCAAAGGGTCTACTAGCGGAGATTACGAGCAGTACTTC. Protein sequence: CASSKGSTSGDYEQYF. The rearrangement joins TRBV21-1 to TRBJ2-7; TRBD2, the D gene given by the table, was not confirmed from the DNA. TRBV21-1 is labeled a pseudogene. The CDR3 extends over 16 amino acids.

The chain combines TRBV11-1 with TRBJ2-1, with 13 positions matching TRBD2. CDR3 size: 14 residues. Germline-derived CDR1 and CDR2 are SGHAT and FQDESV (reference sequence). Trimming took 3 bases from V and 8 from J; bases not matched to a gene: 1. For the CDR3, the DNA is TGTGCCAGCAGCTTCGGACTAGCGGGAGATGAGCAGTTCTTC. This encodes CASSFGLAGDEQFF.

V and J are TRBV19 and TRBJ1-4; D gene unclear. V gave up 3 bases and J gave up 2 bases, with 1 base separating them. Germline CDR1 is LNHDA and CDR2 is SQIVND (reference sequence). The CDR3 covers 12 residues. CDR3 in DNA: TGTGCCAGTAGTATTACTAATGAAAAACTGTTTTTT. Translating gives CASSITNEKLFF.

The V call is TRBV6-5, the J call TRBJ1-5; D may be TRBD1 (6 bases). The CDR3 has 15 amino acids. V lost 5 bases and J 0 bases, leaving 11 bases between the germline ends. The V gene's germline CDR1 is MNHEY and CDR2 SVGAGI. CDR3 sequence: CASSLGTNSNQPQHF. The DNA of the CDR3 is TGTGCCAGCAGTCTGGGGACAAATAGCAATCAGCCCCAGCATTTT.

The chain combines TRBV9 with TRBJ1-1; D remains ambiguous. The germline V gene encodes CDR1 SGDLS and CDR2 YYNGEE. CDR3 length: 13 residues. Trimming shortened V by 2 bases and J by 1 base, and 6 bases separated the two germline ends. The CDR3 spells CASSVGTNTEAFF. DNA of the CDR3: TGTGCCAGCAGCGTTGGCACGAACACTGAAGCTTTCTTT.

The chain is built from TRBV7-2 and TRBJ1-1; possibly TRBD1 for D (6 bases). Trimming shortened V by 5 bases and J by 0 bases, and 16 bases separated the two germline ends. Germline CDR1 reads SGHTA; CDR2 reads FQGNSA. The CDR3 consists of 16 residues. CDR3 amino acids: CASSLLGGAVNTEAFF. The CDR3 DNA sequence: TGTGCCAGCAGCCTCCTCGGGGGCGCAGTGAACACTGAAGCTTTCTTT.

This clone has only a few counts. This chain connects TRBV5-1 to TRBJ1-1; D is unclear. With 1 base removed from V and 7 bases from J, the gap between germline ends came to 8 bases. CDR1 and CDR2 from the germline V gene are SGHRS and YFSETQ. The CDR3 is made up of 12 amino acids. The CDR3 protein is CASSLLGIEAFF. The CDR3 DNA follows: TGCGCCAGCAGCTTGTTGGGTATTGAAGCTTTCTTT. Full variable domain (outside the CDR3, taken from reference TRBV5-1 and TRBJ1-1): KAGVTQTPRYLIKTRGQQVTLSCSPISGHRSVSWYQQTPGQGLQFLFEYFSETQRNKGNFPGRFSGRQFSNSRSEMNVSTLELGDSALYLCASSLLGIEAFFGQGTRLTVV.

The V call is TRBV9, the J call TRBJ2-7, with D tentatively TRBD2 (5 bases). CDR1 and CDR2 from the germline V gene are SGDLS and YYNGEE. The CDR3 is 15 residues long. Trimming cost V 2 bases and J 6 bases, with 18 bases left between them. CDR3 nucleotide sequence: TGTGCCAGCAGCGTGGGCTTGGCGGTGGGGAGCGAGCAGTACTTC. Translation: CASSVGLAVGSEQYF.

This sequence joins TRBV28 and TRBJ2-2; D is ambiguous. CDR1 MDHEN and CDR2 SYDVKM come from the germline V gene. The CDR3 runs 14 residues. Trimming cost V 8 bases and J 5 bases, with 15 bases left between them. The CDR3 sequence: CASDAYTRTGELFF. The DNA of the CDR3 is TGTGCCAGCGACGCTTACACGAGGACCGGGGAGCTGTTTTTT.

V and J are TRBV6-5 and TRBJ2-1; 9 bases agree with TRBD2. Germline loops: CDR1 MNHEY, CDR2 SVGAGI. Losses at the gene ends were 5 bases for V and 14 bases for J; bases not matched to a gene: 13. The length of the CDR3 is 14 residues. CDR3 region: CASSQPGLAMAKFF. The CDR3 DNA sequence: TGTGCCAGCAGTCAGCCTGGACTAGCGATGGCTAAGTTCTTC.

The chain links TRBV30 to TRBJ2-1, with 8 bases matching TRBD2. Trimming removed 6 bases from V and 1 base from J; junction bases left unmatched: 8. Germline-derived CDR1 and CDR2 are GTSNPN and SVGIG (reference sequence). This CDR3 contains 15 residues. CDR3 sequence reads: CACPAGGASYNEQFF. CDR3 coding DNA: TGTGCCTGTCCCGCGGGAGGAGCATCCTACAATGAGCAGTTCTTC.

The CDR3 DNA sequence: TGTGCCTACCATAGGGGGAGGGCCTTGGATGAGCAGTTCTTC. Translating gives CAYHRGRALDEQFF. The J gene is TRBJ2-1, the V gene TRBV30; TRBD2 might be the D (7 bases). The CDR3 covers 14 residues. Germline V lookup: CDR1 GTSNPN, CDR2 SVGIG (reference sequence). V lost 7 bases to trimming and J lost 8 bases, with 21 bases between them.

The chain couples TRBV6-5 to TRBJ2-1, with 9 positions matching TRBD1. V shed 6 bases and J 4 bases; nucleotides not matched to a gene: 4. Germline CDR1 MNHEY, CDR2 SVGAGI. There are 14 residues in the CDR3. CDR3 coding DNA: TGTGCCAGCAGGATGGGGACAGGGTACAATGAGCAGTTCTTC. This codes for CASRMGTGYNEQFF.

The chain employs TRBV28 and TRBJ2-7, with TRBD1 identical over 7 bases. CDR3 length: 15 amino acids. Germline CDR1 reads MDHEN; CDR2 reads SYDVKM. The trim removed 2 bases at V and 3 bases at J, leaving 7 bases unmatched. The CDR3 loop is CASSLQQGLYYEQYF. CDR3 coding DNA: TGTGCCAGCAGTTTACAACAGGGGCTATACTACGAGCAGTACTTC.

This clone was counted a few times. J is TRBJ2-6 and V is TRBV6-1, with D unresolved. With 4 bases removed from V and 1 base from J, the gap between germline ends came to 5 bases. The CDR3 sequence is 14 residues long. Germline lookup yields CDR1 MNHNS and CDR2 SASEGT. As DNA, the CDR3 is TGTGCCAGCAGTGGGATATCTGGGGCCAACGTCCTGACTTTC. Amino acid sequence: CASSGISGANVLTF.

V and J are TRBV4-2 and TRBJ2-2; the match to TRBD2 covers 13 bases. From germline, CDR1 is LGHNA and CDR2 YNFKEQ. After removal of 3 bases from V and 0 bases from J, the junction contained 4 bases not matched to a gene. This CDR3 has 18 residues. The CDR3 DNA follows: TGTGCCAGCAGCCATAAACTAGCGGGAGGGTCGAACACCGGGGAGCTGTTTTTT. This translates into CASSHKLAGGSNTGELFF.

The gene calls are TRBV28 and TRBJ1-5, with no clear D. The germline CDR1 and CDR2 sequences are MDHEN and SYDVKM. The CDR3 covers 12 residues. Trimming shortened V by 6 bases and J by 0 bases, and 3 bases separated the two germline ends. The CDR3 DNA sequence: TGTGCCAGCAGAACTAGCAATCAGCCCCAGCATTTT. Protein sequence: CASRTSNQPQHF.

This clone was found once. V and J are TRBV16 and TRBJ1-1; TRBD1 agrees at 12 bases. There are 16 residues in the CDR3. The germline CDR1 and CDR2 sequences are KGHSY and FQNENV. The junction had 4 bases not matched to a gene; V was cut back by 4 bases and J by 1 base. CDR3 protein: CASSRLGQGANTEAFF. The CDR3 DNA reads as TGTGCCAGCAGCCGCCTGGGACAGGGGGCGAACACTGAAGCTTTCTTT. The whole variable domain, filled in from reference TRBV16 and TRBJ1-1, reads GEEVAQTPKHLVRGEGQKAKLYCAPIKGHSYVFWYQQVLKNEFKFLISFQNENVFDETGMPKERFSAKCLPNSPCSLEIQATKLEDSAVYFCASSRLGQGANTEAFFGQGTRLTVV.

The chain couples TRBV28 to TRBJ2-1, with TRBD2 matching over 12 bases. V was clipped by 10 bases and J by 3 bases; unmatched bases: 7. This CDR3 is 15 amino acids long. The germline V gene encodes CDR1 MDHEN and CDR2 SYDVKM. For the CDR3, the DNA is TGTGCCACCGGACTAGCGGGACCCCTCTACAATGAGCAGTTCTTC. As protein: CATGLAGPLYNEQFF.